This TCR beta chain was recorded in a study of blood T cell repertoires in COVID-19. Study-level background: PBMCs, B-cell-depleted T cells, or T cells were the source of the cDNA or gDNA that made up the material.

The V end lost 7 bases, the J end lost 4 bases, and 16 bases lay between the germline ends. Germline lookup yields CDR1 SQVTM and CDR2 ANQGSEA. CDR3 length: 13 amino acids. The protocol was immunoSEQ multiplex PCR, while the TCRdb copy is restricted to in-frame clones and leaves out a portion. Here the sample spans fewer than 250,000 clones, 70% to 90% being singletons. The chain links TRBV29-1 to TRBJ2-5, with D possibly TRBD2 on 6 matching bases. The sample consisted of peripheral blood. The receptor was isolated from a woman aged 40-49 years who had recovered from COVID-19. CDR3 nucleotides: TGCAGCGGCAGAATAGCGGAAGGAGAGACCCAGTACTTC. Translation: CSGRIAEGETQYF.